This TCR beta chain was captured by sequencing in a study of blood T cell repertoires in COVID-19. Methods used by the authors: Reference gene primer amplification gave nucleated cell count estimates. The data were produced by immunoSEQ multiplex PCR, yet TCRdb's version contains in-frame clones alone and is incomplete. That table is the source of V, J and clone size, and D and trimming were worked out from the DNA. The sample has roughly 250,000 clones, around 87% seen once. The CDR3 loop spans 13 amino acids. V lost 5 bases and J lost 3, with 8 bases in between. Germline CDR1 and CDR2: LNHDA and SQIVND (reference sequence). The study recruited people aged 18 to 89 years across roughly 25 US areas. Clinical history reported by participants formed the basis on which cohorts were assigned. Each recovered donor of Cohort 3 presented with two negative PCRs, clearance, or symptom resolution.

The sequence was collected from a woman aged 45-65 years who had recovered from COVID-19. Sequencing was carried out using PBMCs or T cells enriched from blood (not recorded which). This chain connects TRBV19 to TRBJ1-5, with D hard to call. CDR3 DNA sequence: TGTGCCAGTAGTCTTCAGAACAATCAGCCCCAGCATTTT. This encodes CASSLQNNQPQHF. The full variable domain, its missing parts supplied by reference TRBV19 and TRBJ1-5, is DGGITQSPKYLFRKEGQNVTLSCEQNLNHDAMYWYRQDPGQGLRLIYYSQIVNDFQKGDIAEGYSVSREKKESFPLTVTSAQKNPTAFYLCASSLQNNQPQHFGDGTRLSIL.